This paragraph reports one TCR beta chain. Its cognate antigen is unknown. This specimen belongs to a study of cytomegalovirus exposure and HLA in healthy donors. General observations from the study: Exclusion as indistinguishable affected some V segments, including TRBV6-2 and TRBV6-3. Cytomegalovirus association was listed for about 150 TCR beta chains.

PCR was performed using 60 Vbeta and 13 Jbeta primers. Some clones are missing from TCRdb's copy, which holds only in-frame ones; the method was immunoSEQ multiplex PCR. The sample lists about 160,000 clones, 80% seen once, with 1% in the top ten. V was pared by 7 bases and J by 2 bases, with 7 bases of the junction left unmatched. The CDR3 spans 15 residues. In germline, CDR1 is MDHEN, CDR2 SYDVKM. The rearrangement joins TRBV28 to TRBJ2-3, with 9 bases aligning to TRBD1. The sequence derives from a woman aged 45 to 65 in good health and CMV-seropositive. The sequenced sample was PBMCs. CDR3 DNA: TGTGCCAGCAAAACAGGGACAGGGTACACAGATACGCAGTATTTT. Protein product: CASKTGTGYTDTQYF.